The sequence of this T cell receptor beta chain was determined in a study of T cell repertoires in cytomegalovirus infection. As for the study in general: Public TCR beta signatures were indicative of both CMV infection and a matching HLA type. Study-level results: CMV-specific TCR beta clonotypes restricted by HLA-C were the ones dominating the ex vivo response. Totalled public TCR beta family frequency picked out people who carried CMV plus the relevant HLA.

MiXCR, applied by TCRdb to the reads, yields one record per CDR3 protein. The profile shows about 300,000 distinct CDR3 sequences, about 9.2% of them singletons. The germline V gene encodes CDR1 DFQATT and CDR2 SNEGSKA (reference sequence). The CDR3 sequence is 14 residues long. To note about this clonotype: Its cognate antigen is unknown.

Sequences were obtained from PBMCs. This sequence joins TRBV20-1 and TRBJ1-1; tentative D call: TRBD1 (6 bases). The clonotype comes from a human donor in good health (CMV status not recorded). Some clones in this sample may be carry-over from other donors' samples. The CDR3 here is CRTTGQSMNTEAFF. CDR3 coding DNA: TGCAGGACCACAGGACAGTCCATGAACACTGAAGCTTTCTTT.